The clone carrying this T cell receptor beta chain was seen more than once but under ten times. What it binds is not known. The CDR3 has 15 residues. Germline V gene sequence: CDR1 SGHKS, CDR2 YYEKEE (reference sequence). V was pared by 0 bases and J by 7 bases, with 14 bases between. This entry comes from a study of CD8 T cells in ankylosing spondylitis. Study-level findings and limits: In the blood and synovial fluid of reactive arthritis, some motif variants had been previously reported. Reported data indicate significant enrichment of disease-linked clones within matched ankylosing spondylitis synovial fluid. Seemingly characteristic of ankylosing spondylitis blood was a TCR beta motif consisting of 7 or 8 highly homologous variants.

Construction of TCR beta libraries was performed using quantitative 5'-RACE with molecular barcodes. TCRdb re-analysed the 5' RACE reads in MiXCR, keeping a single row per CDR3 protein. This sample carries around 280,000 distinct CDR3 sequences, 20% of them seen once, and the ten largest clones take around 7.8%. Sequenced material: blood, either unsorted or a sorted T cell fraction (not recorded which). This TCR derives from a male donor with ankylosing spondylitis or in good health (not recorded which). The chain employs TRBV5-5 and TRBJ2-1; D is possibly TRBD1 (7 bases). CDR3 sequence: CASSLDQGGPNEQFF. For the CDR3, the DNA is TGTGCCAGCAGCTTGGATCAGGGGGGCCCTAATGAGCAGTTCTTC.